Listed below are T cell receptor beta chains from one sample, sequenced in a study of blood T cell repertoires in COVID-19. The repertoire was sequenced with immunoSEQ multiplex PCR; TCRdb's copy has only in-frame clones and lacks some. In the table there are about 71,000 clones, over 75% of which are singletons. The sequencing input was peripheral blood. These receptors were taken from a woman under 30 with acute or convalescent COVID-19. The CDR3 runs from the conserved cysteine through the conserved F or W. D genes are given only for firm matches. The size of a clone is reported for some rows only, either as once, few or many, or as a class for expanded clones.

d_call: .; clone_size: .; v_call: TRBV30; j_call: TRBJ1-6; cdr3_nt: TGTGCCTGGAACGGGTTCGATTATAATTCGCCCCTCCACTTT; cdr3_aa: CAWNGFDYNSPLHF
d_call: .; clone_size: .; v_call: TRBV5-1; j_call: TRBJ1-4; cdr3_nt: TGCGCCAGCAGCTTGGCCGGAGGTGGGAATGAAAAACTGTTTTTT; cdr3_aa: CASSLAGGGNEKLFF
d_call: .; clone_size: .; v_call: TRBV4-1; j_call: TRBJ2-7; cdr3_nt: TGCGCCAGCAGCCCGTCGGGCGGGTTAAGCTCCTACGAGCAGTACTTC; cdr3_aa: CASSPSGGLSSYEQYF
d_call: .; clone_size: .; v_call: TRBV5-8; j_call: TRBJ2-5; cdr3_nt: TGTGCCAGCAGCTTGATGAGGGTGGAGACCCAGTACTTC; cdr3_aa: CASSLMRVETQYF
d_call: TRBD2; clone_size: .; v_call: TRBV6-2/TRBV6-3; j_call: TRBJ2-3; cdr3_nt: TGTGCCAGCAGCAAGAGACTAGCGGGCACAGATACGCAGTATTTT; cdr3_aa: CASSKRLAGTDTQYF
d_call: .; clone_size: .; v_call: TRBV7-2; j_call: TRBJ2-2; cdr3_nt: TGTGCCAGCAGCTTATCCTGGTGGCCCGGGGAGCTGTTTTTT; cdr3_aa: CASSLSWWPGELFF
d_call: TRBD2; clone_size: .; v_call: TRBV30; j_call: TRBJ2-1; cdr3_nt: TGTGCCTGGAGTCCGGGTCAGGGAGGGCCCTACAATGAGCAGTTCTTC; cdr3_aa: CAWSPGQGGPYNEQFF
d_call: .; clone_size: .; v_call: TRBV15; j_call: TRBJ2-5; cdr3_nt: TGTGCCACCAGCCGGGACATCGGAGAGACCCAGTACTTC; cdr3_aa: CATSRDIGETQYF
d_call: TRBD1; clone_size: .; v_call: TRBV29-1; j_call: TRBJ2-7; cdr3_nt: TGCAGCGTCGAGGACAGGGGAGGTTACGAGCAGTACTTC; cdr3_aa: CSVEDRGGYEQYF
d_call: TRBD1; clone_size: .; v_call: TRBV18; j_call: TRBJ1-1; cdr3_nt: TGTGCCAGCTCACCCGGGACAGAATTCACTGAAGCTTTCTTT; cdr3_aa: CASSPGTEFTEAFF
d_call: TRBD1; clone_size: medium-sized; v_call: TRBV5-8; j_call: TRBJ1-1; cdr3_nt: TGTGCCAGCAGCTTGGCAGGGGGAGGATCTGAAGCTTTCTTT; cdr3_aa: CASSLAGGGSEAFF
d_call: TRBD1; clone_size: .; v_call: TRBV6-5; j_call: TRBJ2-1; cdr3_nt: TGTGCCACCACTCGACAGGGTAACGATGAGCAGTTCTTC; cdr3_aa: CATTRQGNDEQFF
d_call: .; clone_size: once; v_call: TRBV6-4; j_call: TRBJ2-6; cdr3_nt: TGTGCCAGCAGTGAAGGGGCCGGTGGGGCCAACGTCCTGACTTTC; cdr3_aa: CASSEGAGGANVLTF
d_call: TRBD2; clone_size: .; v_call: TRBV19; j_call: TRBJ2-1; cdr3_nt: TGTGCCAGTAGTATGATGGGGGCTAGCGGGGCTCCCTATAGCTCCTACAATGAGCAGTTCTTC; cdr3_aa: CASSMMGASGAPYSSYNEQFF
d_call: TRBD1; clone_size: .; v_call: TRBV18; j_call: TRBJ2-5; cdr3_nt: TGTGCCAGCTCACCGGGACAGACGCAAGAGACCCAGTACTTC; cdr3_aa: CASSPGQTQETQYF
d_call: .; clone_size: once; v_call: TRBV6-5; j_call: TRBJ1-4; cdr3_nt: TGTGCCAGCAGTTACGGGGGGGCAGGGGATGAAAAACTGTTTTTT; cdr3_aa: CASSYGGAGDEKLFF
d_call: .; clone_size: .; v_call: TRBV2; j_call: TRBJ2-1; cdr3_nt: TGTGCCAGCATTATGGAGGGTCTAGCCTTGGGCAATGAGCAGTTCTTC; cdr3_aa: CASIMEGLALGNEQFF
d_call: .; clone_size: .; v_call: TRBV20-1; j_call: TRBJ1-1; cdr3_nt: TGCAGTGCTAGTCAGGGTTCGGGCACTGAAGCTTTCTTT; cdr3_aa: CSASQGSGTEAFF